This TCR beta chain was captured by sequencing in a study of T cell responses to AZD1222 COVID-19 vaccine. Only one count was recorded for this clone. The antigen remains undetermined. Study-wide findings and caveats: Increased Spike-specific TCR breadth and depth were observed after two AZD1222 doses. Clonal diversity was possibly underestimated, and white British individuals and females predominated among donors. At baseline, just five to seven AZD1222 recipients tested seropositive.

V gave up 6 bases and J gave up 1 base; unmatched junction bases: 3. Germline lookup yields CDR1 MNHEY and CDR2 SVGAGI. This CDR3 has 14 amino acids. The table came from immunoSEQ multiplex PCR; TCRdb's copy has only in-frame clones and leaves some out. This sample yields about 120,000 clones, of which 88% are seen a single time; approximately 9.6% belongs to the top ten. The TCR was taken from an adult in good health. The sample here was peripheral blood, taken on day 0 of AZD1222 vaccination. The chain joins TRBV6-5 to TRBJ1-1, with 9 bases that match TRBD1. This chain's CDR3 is CASRTGGQNTEAFF. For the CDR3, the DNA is TGTGCCAGCAGAACAGGGGGCCAGAACACTGAAGCTTTCTTT.